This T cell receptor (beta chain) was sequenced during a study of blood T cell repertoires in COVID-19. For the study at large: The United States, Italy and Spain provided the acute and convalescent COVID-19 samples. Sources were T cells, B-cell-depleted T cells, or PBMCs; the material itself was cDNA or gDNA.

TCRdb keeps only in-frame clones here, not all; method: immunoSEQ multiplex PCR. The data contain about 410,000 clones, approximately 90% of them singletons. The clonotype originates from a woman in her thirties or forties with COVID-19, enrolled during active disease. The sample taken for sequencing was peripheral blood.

DNA of the CDR3: TGTGCCAGCAGCGTTCCGGGACTAGCGGGAGAGGAAGAGACCCAGTACTTC. Translation: CASSVPGLAGEEETQYF. V usage is TRBV7-9 and J usage is TRBJ2-5; 14 bases line up with TRBD2. V was pared by 5 bases and J by 3 bases, with 8 bases of the junction left unmatched. The CDR3 sequence is 17 residues long. Germline V gives CDR1 SEHNR, CDR2 FQNEAQ (reference sequence).